Listed below are T cell receptor beta chains from one sample, sequenced in a study of T cell repertoires and HLA-DP antigens. These receptors' targets are unknown. Some clones are missing from TCRdb's copy, which holds only in-frame ones; the method was immunoSEQ multiplex PCR. The sample contains roughly 120,000 clones, 80% to 95% of which appear only once. Sequenced: CD4+ T cells from PBMCs. The origin of the receptors is a woman younger than 30 in good health and CMV-seronegative. The CDR3 runs from the conserved cysteine through the conserved F or W. A D gene is named only where the DNA matches it firmly. A clone size is listed for some rows: how often the clone was seen (once, few, many), or a class if it is expanded.

v_call	j_call	clone_size	d_call	cdr3_nt	cdr3_aa
TRBV28	TRBJ1-2	-	-	TGTGCCAGCAGTCCCCCTCCGGGGACCTATGGCTACACCTTC	CASSPPPGTYGYTF
TRBV19	TRBJ1-2	-	TRBD1	TGTGCCAGTAGTTATGGCAGGGGGGACTATGGCTACACCTTC	CASSYGRGDYGYTF
TRBV10-3	TRBJ2-1	-	TRBD2	TGTGCCATCAGTGATCAGACTAGCGGGTCCTACAATGAGCAGTTCTTC	CAISDQTSGSYNEQFF
TRBV6-5	TRBJ1-4	-	-	TGTGCCAGCAGTCGGACAGCAACTAATGAAAAACTGTTTTTT	CASSRTATNEKLFF
TRBV28	TRBJ1-1	-	-	TGTGCCAGCAGCCCCGGGCCTGGAGCTTTCTTT	CASSPGPGAFF
TRBV19	TRBJ1-4	-	TRBD1	TGTGCCAGTAGAACGGGACAGGGAACTAATGAAAAACTGTTTTTT	CASRTGQGTNEKLFF
TRBV29-1	TRBJ2-7	-	-	TGCAGCGTTCCGAGCCGTGTCCGGGAGTGTACCTCCTACGAGCAGTACTTC	CSVPSRVRECTSYEQYF
TRBV7-9	TRBJ1-2	-	TRBD1	TGTGCCAGCAGCTTAACCGGGGACAGCCCTTATGGCTACACCTTC	CASSLTGDSPYGYTF
TRBV5-1	TRBJ1-2	-	-	TGCGCCAGCTCCCCATTGGAGGCCGCAGTAAATCTCTATGGCTACACCTTC	CASSPLEAAVNLYGYTF
TRBV7-2	TRBJ2-5	-	-	TGTGCCAGCAGCTTAGTGGCAGGGGAAGAGACCCAGTACTTC	CASSLVAGEETQYF
TRBV12-5	TRBJ1-2	once	TRBD1	TGTGCTAGTGGTGTAGCGTTAACCCGGGACAGCTTTTATGGCTACACCTTC	CASGVALTRDSFYGYTF
TRBV4-1	TRBJ1-5	few	-	TGCGCCAGCAGCCAAGCAATAGTGCAGGGAAGCAATCAGCCCCAGCATTTT	CASSQAIVQGSNQPQHF
TRBV15	TRBJ2-3	-	TRBD2	TGTGCCACCAGCAGAGGTGGCGGACTAGCAGATACGCAGTATTTT	CATSRGGGLADTQYF
TRBV19	TRBJ2-1	once	TRBD1	TGTGCCAGTAGTTGGGACAGGGCCTACAATGAGCAGTTCTTC	CASSWDRAYNEQFF
TRBV19	TRBJ1-2	-	-	TGTGCCAGTAGTCCTATTTCTAACTATGGCTACACCTTC	CASSPISNYGYTF
TRBV6-5	TRBJ1-2	-	-	TGTGCCAGCAGAGTTGCGTTCGAGACAGAGTATGGCTACACCTTC	CASRVAFETEYGYTF
TRBV7-7	TRBJ2-2	-	-	TGTGCTAGCAGCCGAGTTAGCGGAGCGAACACCGGGGAGCTGTTTTTT	CASSRVSGANTGELFF
TRBV7-6	TRBJ2-3	-	TRBD1	TGTGCCAGCAGCCCGAGAAGACAGGGGAATACGCAGTATTTT	CASSPRRQGNTQYF
TRBV18	TRBJ1-5	-	-	TGTGCCAGCTCTCCGGACATAAGACAGCCCCAGCATTTT	CASSPDIRQPQHF
TRBV6-5	TRBJ1-5	few	-	TGTGCCAGCAGTTACTCTCAGGATCAGCCCCAGCATTTT	CASSYSQDQPQHF
TRBV7-8	TRBJ2-7	once	TRBD1	TGTGCCAGCAGCCAAGGACAGGGCGGGGAGCAGTACTTC	CASSQGQGGEQYF
TRBV4-1	TRBJ2-5	-	TRBD2	TGCGCCAGCAGCCAAGGGCAGCGGGAAAACCTTAAGGTTTTCGAGACCCAGTACTTC	CASSQGQRENLKVFETQYF
TRBV28	TRBJ2-5	-	TRBD2	TGTGCCAGCAGTTCGGGAGGGCCCGGCGTGCAGCAGTACTTC	CASSSGGPGVQQYF